This note documents a single TCR beta chain sequence. Its antigen is not identified. Cultured CD4+ T cell DNA was sequenced using the Oncomine TCR Beta short-read assay. TCRdb reprocessed the PCR reads via MiXCR and lists one record per CDR3 protein. The repertoire holds fewer than 12,000 distinct CDR3 sequences, around 46% seen once, with 20% to 25% in the top ten. These data originate in a study of vaccination and CD4 T cells after COVID-19. Treatment described: roughly 11-day PBMC culture with coronavirus spike peptide pools or control peptides (ViraFEST assay). Following culture for 10 days, CD4+ T cells were isolated by negative selection. Sequenced material: CD4+ T cells from blood, cultured in vitro. This receptor was identified in a human donor who had recovered from COVID-19.

The CDR3 nucleotides are TGTGCCAGCAGCTTAGATCGGGGAACTGAAGCTTTCTTT. This sequence encodes CASSLDRGTEAFF. This chain links TRBV11-2 with TRBJ1-1; D is uncertain. CDR3 length equals 13 residues. Germline CDR1 and CDR2: SGHAT and FQNNGV. Trimming cost V 0 bases and J 5 bases, with 7 bases left between them.